These 12 T cell receptor beta chains originate from one sample sequenced in a study of cytomegalovirus exposure and HLA in healthy donors. The study ran its PCR with 60 Vbeta and 13 Jbeta primers. Measured with immunoSEQ multiplex PCR; TCRdb has only the in-frame clones, and not every one. The repertoire includes over 150,000 clones, roughly 77% of them detected once, and more than 4% sits in the top ten. The specimen was PBMCs. The receptors were sampled from a male donor in good health and CMV-seronegative.

About this clone itself: In the same sample, other DNA sequences code for this CDR3. The rearrangement joins TRBV19 to TRBJ1-1, with D maybe TRBD1 (5 bases). The germline gives CDR1 LNHDA, CDR2 SQIVND (reference sequence). CDR3 size: 13 residues. Trimming stripped 1 base from V and 5 bases from J, with 8 bases between. CDR3 nucleotides: TGTGCCAGTAGTATAGTTCAGGGAACTGAAGCTTTCTTT. It encodes CASSIVQGTEAFF.

The genes are TRBV6-6 and TRBJ1-1; TRBD1 is a possible D gene (5 bases). The CDR3 sequence is 15 residues long. Germline values: CDR1 MNHNY, CDR2 SVGAGI (reference sequence). Trimming cost V 6 bases and J 5 bases, with 19 bases left between them. The CDR3 nucleotides are TGTGCCAGCAGCACCTCCCGGGACTACGGGACTGAAGCTTTCTTT. This gives the protein CASSTSRDYGTEAFF.

The V call is TRBV10-2, the J call TRBJ1-1; D possibly corresponds to TRBD1 (6 bases). The CDR3 length is 15 residues. Germline V gene sequence: CDR1 WSHSY, CDR2 SAAADI. V lost 4 bases to trimming and J lost 0 bases, with 12 bases between them. CDR3 nucleotides: TGCGCCAGCAGTGTGGGACACATCATGAACACTGAAGCTTTCTTT. The encoded protein is CASSVGHIMNTEAFF.

This clone was counted between two and nine times. The genes are TRBV4-1 and TRBJ2-1; TRBD1 agrees at 8 bases. Per germline, CDR1 MGHRA and CDR2 YSYEKL. CDR3 length: 13 residues. Trimming at V came to 6 bases and at J to 6 bases, leaving 4 bases not matched to a gene. CDR3 residues: CASSPTGGNEQFF. CDR3 DNA sequence: TGCGCCAGCAGTCCAACAGGGGGCAATGAGCAGTTCTTC.

This clone has only one observation. The chain couples TRBV28 to TRBJ1-1; TRBD1 might be the D (6 bases). The V gene's germline CDR1 is MDHEN and CDR2 SYDVKM. The V end was cut by 2 bases, the J end by 2 bases, with 9 bases between. The CDR3 consists of 14 residues. CDR3 sequence: CASSLGGGNTEAFF. CDR3 sequence (DNA): TGTGCCAGCAGTTTAGGGGGCGGTAACACTGAAGCTTTCTTT.

V is TRBV10-3 and J is TRBJ2-1, with 7 bases matching TRBD2. Per the germline V gene, CDR1 is ENHRY and CDR2 is SYGVKD. Unmatched junction bases numbered 4, after V lost 11 bases and J lost 0 bases. The CDR3 spans 13 residues. Here the CDR3 DNA reads TGTGCCTCCGCGGGGGACTCCTACAATGAGCAGTTCTTC. It translates to CASAGDSYNEQFF.

The gene calls are TRBV5-1 and TRBJ1-5, with D unclear. This CDR3 contains 14 residues. Germline CDR1 SGHRS, CDR2 YFSETQ. Trimming pared 0 bases from V and 2 bases from J, leaving 6 bases between. Here the CDR3 DNA reads TGCGCCAGCAGCTTGGGGAGCGGCAATCAGCCCCAGCATTTT. Protein: CASSLGSGNQPQHF.

The rearrangement links TRBV18 to TRBJ2-1; 12 nucleotides line up with TRBD1. V dropped 2 bases and J dropped 3; count of bases not matched to a gene: 5. The CDR3 length is 17 residues. Germline assignment: CDR1 KGHSH and CDR2 LQKENI. The CDR3 is CASSPVGTGGFYNEQFF. CDR3 sequence (DNA): TGTGCCAGCTCACCAGTTGGGACAGGGGGCTTCTACAATGAGCAGTTCTTC. The full variable domain, in which reference TRBV18 and TRBJ2-1 provide the parts outside the CDR3, is NAGVMQNPRHLVRRRGQEARLRCSPMKGHSHVYWYRQLPEEGLKFMVYLQKENIIDESGMPKERFSAEFPKEGPSILRIQQVVRGDSAAYFCASSPVGTGGFYNEQFFGPGTRLTVL.

The V call is TRBV7-7, the J call TRBJ1-5; no clear D gene. Germline V CDR1 and CDR2: SSHAT, FNYEAQ (reference sequence). The V gene lost 4 bases and the J gene lost 10 bases, with 20 bases spanning the gap. The CDR3 loop spans 15 amino acids. CDR3 sequence reads: CASSSHGSYFEPQHF. The CDR3, as DNA: TGTGCCAGCAGCTCCCACGGGTCCTACTTTGAACCCCAGCATTTT.

The chain uses TRBV9 and TRBJ2-7; weak D call: TRBD2 (7 bases). This CDR3 is built from 14 residues. V dropped 4 bases and J dropped 5 bases, with 16 bases sitting between them. Germline V gives CDR1 SGDLS, CDR2 YYNGEE. The CDR3 bases are TGTGCCAGCAGCCCCCAGGCGGGGGCCAACGAGCAGTACTTC. Translated: CASSPQAGANEQYF. Full variable domain (outside the CDR3, taken from reference TRBV9 and TRBJ2-7): DSGVTQTPKHLITATGQRVTLRCSPRSGDLSVYWYQQSLDQGLQFLIQYYNGEERAKGNILERFSAQQFPDLHSELNLSSLELGDSALYFCASSPQAGANEQYFGPGTRLTVT.

This chain connects TRBV7-9 to TRBJ2-2, with a possible D match to TRBD2 (6 bases). The CDR3 is 14 residues long. The germline V gene has CDR1 SEHNR and CDR2 FQNEAQ (reference sequence). V lost 5 bases to trimming and J lost 4 bases, with 11 bases between them. The CDR3 DNA sequence: TGTGCCAGCAGCCCCCTCGGGGGCACCGGGGAGCTGTTTTTT. Translating gives CASSPLGGTGELFF.

The V and J genes are TRBV7-6 and TRBJ1-2; D is undetermined. The CDR3 consists of 16 residues. Looked up from germline, CDR1 is SGHVS and CDR2 is FNYEAQ. Trimming shortened V by 5 bases and J by 1 base, and 17 bases separated the two germline ends. The CDR3 DNA reads TGTGCCAGCAGCGCGTTCGAGGGAGAGGGTAACTATGGCTACACCTTC. Translating it yields CASSAFEGEGNYGYTF.